A selection of T cell receptor beta chains follows, all from one sample in a study of blood T cell repertoires in COVID-19. The protocol was immunoSEQ multiplex PCR, while the TCRdb copy is restricted to in-frame clones and leaves out a portion. In the table there are some 450,000 clones, 85% to 90% of which are singletons. Sequenced input: peripheral blood. Receptors originate from a man aged 18 to 29 with COVID-19, enrolled during active disease. Both conserved end residues are part of each CDR3. D genes are given only for firm matches. Clone sizes are given selectively: once, few, many, or a class where the clone is expanded.

clone_size: -; j_call: TRBJ2-2; v_call: TRBV25-1; d_call: -; cdr3_aa: CASSPPYGATGELFF; cdr3_nt: TGTGCCAGCAGTCCCCCGTATGGGGCGACCGGGGAGCTGTTTTTT
clone_size: -; j_call: TRBJ2-3; v_call: TRBV11-3; d_call: TRBD2; cdr3_aa: CASSLVSSLAGVKDTQYF; cdr3_nt: TGTGCCAGCAGCTTAGTGTCGAGCCTAGCGGGAGTAAAAGATACGCAGTATTTT
clone_size: few; j_call: TRBJ1-1; v_call: TRBV7-2; d_call: -; cdr3_aa: CASNLPRGAAEAFF; cdr3_nt: TGTGCCAGCAACCTCCCGCGGGGCGCGGCTGAAGCTTTCTTT
clone_size: -; j_call: TRBJ1-4; v_call: TRBV9; d_call: -; cdr3_aa: CASSVSQGNEKLFF; cdr3_nt: TGTGCCAGCAGCGTGTCTCAGGGCAATGAAAAACTGTTTTTT
clone_size: -; j_call: TRBJ2-2; v_call: TRBV5-1; d_call: -; cdr3_aa: CASSFDGNPNTGELFF; cdr3_nt: TGCGCCAGCAGCTTCGACGGGAACCCGAACACCGGGGAGCTGTTTTTT
clone_size: once; j_call: TRBJ2-2; v_call: TRBV5-1; d_call: -; cdr3_aa: CASSLTLDYYTGELFF; cdr3_nt: TGCGCCAGCAGCTTAACCCTGGACTACTACACCGGGGAGCTGTTTTTT
clone_size: once; j_call: TRBJ2-7; v_call: TRBV10-3; d_call: TRBD1; cdr3_aa: CAISSPKQGAYEQYF; cdr3_nt: TGTGCCATCAGTTCCCCCAAACAGGGGGCCTACGAGCAGTACTTC
clone_size: once; j_call: TRBJ1-5; v_call: TRBV18; d_call: -; cdr3_aa: CASSPPRGTLPPNQPQHF; cdr3_nt: TGTGCCAGCTCACCACCGAGGGGGACCCTACCCCCCAATCAGCCCCAGCATTTT
clone_size: -; j_call: TRBJ2-7; v_call: TRBV27; d_call: -; cdr3_aa: CASSLLYRAAYEQYF; cdr3_nt: TGTGCCAGCAGTTTACTTTACAGGGCCGCCTACGAGCAGTACTTC
clone_size: -; j_call: TRBJ2-2; v_call: TRBV19; d_call: TRBD2; cdr3_aa: CASRFGGARTGELFF; cdr3_nt: TGTGCCAGTAGATTCGGGGGGGCTAGAACCGGGGAGCTGTTTTTT
clone_size: -; j_call: TRBJ2-3; v_call: TRBV5-4; d_call: -; cdr3_aa: CASSLNDYWDTQYF; cdr3_nt: TGTGCCAGCAGCTTGAACGACTACTGGGATACGCAGTATTTT
clone_size: -; j_call: TRBJ1-6; v_call: TRBV5-6; d_call: -; cdr3_aa: CASSLRAGEGLTLHF; cdr3_nt: TGTGCCAGCAGCTTGAGGGCAGGGGAAGGACTTACCCTCCACTTT
clone_size: -; j_call: TRBJ1-1; v_call: TRBV3-1/TRBV3-2; d_call: TRBD1; cdr3_aa: CASTRGDKGQAFF; cdr3_nt: TGTGCCAGCACCAGGGGGGATAAGGGCCAAGCTTTCTTT
clone_size: once; j_call: TRBJ1-6; v_call: TRBV7-6; d_call: -; cdr3_aa: CASSSRGSYNSPLHF; cdr3_nt: TGTGCCAGCAGCTCCCGAGGTTCCTATAATTCACCCCTCCACTTT
clone_size: -; j_call: TRBJ2-1; v_call: TRBV11-2; d_call: TRBD1; cdr3_aa: CASSLKGQGEDEQFF; cdr3_nt: TGTGCCAGCAGCTTAAAAGGACAGGGGGAGGATGAGCAGTTCTTC
clone_size: -; j_call: TRBJ2-1; v_call: TRBV19; d_call: -; cdr3_aa: CASSIRFRGSSYNEQFF; cdr3_nt: TGTGCCAGTAGTATACGATTTAGAGGGAGCTCCTACAATGAGCAGTTCTTC
clone_size: -; j_call: TRBJ2-2; v_call: TRBV24-1; d_call: -; cdr3_aa: CATSEAGTANTGELFF; cdr3_nt: TGTGCCACCAGTGAAGCCGGGACTGCGAACACCGGGGAGCTGTTTTTT
clone_size: once; j_call: TRBJ2-3; v_call: TRBV12-5; d_call: TRBD2; cdr3_aa: CASGPLSGRTDTQYF; cdr3_nt: TGTGCTAGTGGTCCCCTTAGCGGGCGCACAGATACGCAGTATTTT
clone_size: once; j_call: TRBJ2-6; v_call: TRBV4-2; d_call: TRBD1; cdr3_aa: CASSPYRTGKPVSGANVLTF; cdr3_nt: TGTGCCAGCAGCCCCTACCGGACAGGTAAACCAGTCTCTGGGGCCAACGTCCTGACTTTC
clone_size: -; j_call: TRBJ1-2; v_call: TRBV7-9; d_call: TRBD1; cdr3_aa: CASSSADGDRGFEGYTF; cdr3_nt: TGTGCCAGCAGCTCAGCAGACGGGGACAGGGGGTTCGAAGGCTACACCTTC
clone_size: -; j_call: TRBJ1-1; v_call: TRBV2; d_call: -; cdr3_aa: CASKLQGIGEAFF; cdr3_nt: TGTGCCAGCAAACTTCAGGGGATAGGAGAAGCTTTCTTT
clone_size: -; j_call: TRBJ1-2; v_call: TRBV11-2; d_call: -; cdr3_aa: CASSRTGNGYTF; cdr3_nt: TGTGCCAGCAGCCGGACGGGGAATGGCTACACCTTC
clone_size: -; j_call: TRBJ2-7; v_call: TRBV2; d_call: -; cdr3_aa: CASSAFGFPYEQYF; cdr3_nt: TGTGCCAGCAGTGCTTTCGGTTTTCCCTACGAGCAGTACTTC
clone_size: -; j_call: TRBJ2-2; v_call: TRBV24-1; d_call: TRBD2; cdr3_aa: CATSAASGRPGTGELFF; cdr3_nt: TGTGCCACCAGTGCGGCCAGCGGGAGGCCGGGCACCGGGGAGCTGTTTTTT
clone_size: -; j_call: TRBJ2-7; v_call: TRBV3-1/TRBV3-2; d_call: -; cdr3_aa: CASSQVGDYEQYF; cdr3_nt: TGTGCCAGCAGCCAAGTAGGAGACTACGAGCAGTACTTC
clone_size: -; j_call: TRBJ1-1; v_call: TRBV3-1/TRBV3-2; d_call: TRBD1; cdr3_aa: CASSRPGQGAGGAFF; cdr3_nt: TGTGCCAGCAGCCGGCCGGGACAGGGGGCAGGGGGAGCTTTCTTT
clone_size: -; j_call: TRBJ2-2; v_call: TRBV11-2; d_call: TRBD1; cdr3_aa: CASSPGQGTGELFF; cdr3_nt: TGTGCCAGCAGCCCCGGACAGGGCACCGGGGAGCTGTTTTTT
clone_size: -; j_call: TRBJ2-7; v_call: TRBV5-5; d_call: TRBD2; cdr3_aa: CASSPWEGPKTNEQYF; cdr3_nt: TGTGCCAGCAGCCCCTGGGAGGGGCCGAAGACAAACGAGCAGTACTTC
clone_size: few; j_call: TRBJ2-5; v_call: TRBV2; d_call: -; cdr3_aa: CASIAAETQYF; cdr3_nt: TGTGCCAGCATAGCCGCGGAGACCCAGTACTTC
clone_size: -; j_call: TRBJ2-7; v_call: TRBV11-1; d_call: TRBD1; cdr3_aa: CASSLQGAHEQYF; cdr3_nt: TGTGCCAGCAGCCTCCAGGGGGCCCACGAGCAGTACTTC
clone_size: -; j_call: TRBJ2-3; v_call: TRBV5-1; d_call: -; cdr3_aa: CASSLGTPTDTQYF; cdr3_nt: TGCGCCAGCAGCTTGGGGACTCCGACAGATACGCAGTATTTT
clone_size: -; j_call: TRBJ2-3; v_call: TRBV30; d_call: TRBD2; cdr3_aa: CAWSPLAGAGDTQYF; cdr3_nt: TGTGCCTGGAGCCCGTTAGCGGGAGCGGGGGATACGCAGTATTTT
clone_size: -; j_call: TRBJ2-1; v_call: TRBV11-3; d_call: TRBD2; cdr3_aa: CASSLWTSGREHYNEQFF; cdr3_nt: TGTGCCAGCAGCTTATGGACTAGCGGGAGGGAACACTACAATGAGCAGTTCTTC
clone_size: few; j_call: TRBJ2-7; v_call: TRBV27; d_call: -; cdr3_aa: CASSLSPFDSSYEQYF; cdr3_nt: TGTGCCAGCAGTTTATCGCCCTTCGACAGTTCCTACGAGCAGTACTTC
clone_size: -; j_call: TRBJ1-2; v_call: TRBV5-1; d_call: -; cdr3_aa: CASRKIAETGSNYGYTF; cdr3_nt: TGCGCCAGCAGAAAGATTGCTGAAACAGGGTCTAACTATGGCTACACCTTC
clone_size: -; j_call: TRBJ2-7; v_call: TRBV18; d_call: TRBD2; cdr3_aa: CASSPRAGGYEQYF; cdr3_nt: TGTGCCAGCTCACCACGTGCGGGAGGCTACGAGCAGTACTTC
clone_size: -; j_call: TRBJ2-2; v_call: TRBV19; d_call: TRBD1; cdr3_aa: CASSLPRDRGITGELFF; cdr3_nt: TGTGCCAGTAGTCTCCCTCGGGACAGGGGCATCACCGGGGAGCTGTTTTTT
clone_size: -; j_call: TRBJ2-1; v_call: TRBV9; d_call: TRBD2; cdr3_aa: CASSLTSGTYNEQFF; cdr3_nt: TGTGCCAGCAGCCTGACTAGCGGTACCTACAATGAGCAGTTCTTC
clone_size: -; j_call: TRBJ1-1; v_call: TRBV9; d_call: -; cdr3_aa: CAQRLGGTYTEAFF; cdr3_nt: TGTGCCCAGCGATTGGGGGGGACCTACACTGAAGCTTTCTTT